This T cell receptor (beta chain) was identified in a study of vaccination and CD4 T cells after COVID-19. Germline-derived CDR1 and CDR2 are LNHNV and YYDKDF (reference sequence). V was clipped by 0 bases and J by 7 bases, with 10 bases between them. This CDR3 is built from 14 residues. Once obtained from cultured CD4+ T cells, the DNA was sequenced using the Oncomine TCR Beta short-read assay. TCRdb reanalysed the PCR reads using MiXCR and keeps one entry per CDR3 protein. The data show tens of thousands of distinct CDR3 sequences, around 63% seen once. As for treatment: roughly ten-day PBMC culture with coronavirus spike peptide pools or control peptides (ViraFEST assay). Details on this clonotype: Its antigen is still unknown.

The sequencing input was CD4+ T cells from blood, cultured in vitro. This chain uses TRBV15 with TRBJ1-5; D uncertain. The clonotype comes from a human donor who had recovered from COVID-19. The CDR3 sequence: CATSRDPGSQPQHF. As DNA, the CDR3 is TGTGCCACCAGCAGAGATCCGGGGTCCCAGCCCCAGCATTTT.